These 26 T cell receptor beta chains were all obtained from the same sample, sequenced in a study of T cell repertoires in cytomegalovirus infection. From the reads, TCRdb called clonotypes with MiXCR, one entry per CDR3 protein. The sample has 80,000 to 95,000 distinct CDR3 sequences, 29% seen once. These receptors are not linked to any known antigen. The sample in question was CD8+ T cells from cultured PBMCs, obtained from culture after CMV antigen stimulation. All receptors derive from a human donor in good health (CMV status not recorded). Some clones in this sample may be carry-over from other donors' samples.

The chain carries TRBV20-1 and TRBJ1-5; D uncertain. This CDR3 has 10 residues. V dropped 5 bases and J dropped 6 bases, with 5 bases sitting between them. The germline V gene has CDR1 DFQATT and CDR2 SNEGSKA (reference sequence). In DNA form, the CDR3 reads TGCAGTGCTGACCCTCAGCCCCAGCATTTT. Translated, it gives CSADPQPQHF.

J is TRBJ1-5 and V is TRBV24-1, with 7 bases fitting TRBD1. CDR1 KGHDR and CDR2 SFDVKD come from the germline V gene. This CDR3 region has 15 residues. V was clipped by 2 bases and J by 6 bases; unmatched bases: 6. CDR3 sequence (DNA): TGTGCCACCAGTGATTCAGACAGGGTGGGTCAGCCCCAGCATTTT. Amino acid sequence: CATSDSDRVGQPQHF.

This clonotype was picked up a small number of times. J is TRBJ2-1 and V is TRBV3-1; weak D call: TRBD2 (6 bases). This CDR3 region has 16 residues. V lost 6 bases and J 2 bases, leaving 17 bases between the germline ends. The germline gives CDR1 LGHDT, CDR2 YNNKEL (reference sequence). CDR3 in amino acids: CASSPRTIPPYNEQFF. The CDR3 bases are TGTGCCAGCAGTCCCCGGACTATTCCTCCCTACAATGAGCAGTTCTTC.

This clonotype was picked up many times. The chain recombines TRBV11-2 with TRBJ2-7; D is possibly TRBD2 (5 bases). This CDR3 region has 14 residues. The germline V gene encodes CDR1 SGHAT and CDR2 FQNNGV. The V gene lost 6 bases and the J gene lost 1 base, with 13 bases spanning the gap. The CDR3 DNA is TGTGCCAGCAGTCGAGGACTGGAATCCTACGAGCAGTACTTC. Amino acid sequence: CASSRGLESYEQYF.

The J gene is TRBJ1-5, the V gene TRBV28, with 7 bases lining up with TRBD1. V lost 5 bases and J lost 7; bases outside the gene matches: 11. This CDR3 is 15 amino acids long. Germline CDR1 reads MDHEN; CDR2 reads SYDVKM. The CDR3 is CASSPQGESDQPQHF. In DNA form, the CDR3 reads TGTGCCAGCAGTCCTCAGGGGGAAAGTGACCAGCCCCAGCATTTT. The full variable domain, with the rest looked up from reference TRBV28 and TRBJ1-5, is DVKVTQSSRYLVKRTGEKVFLECVQDMDHENMFWYRQDPGLGLRLIYFSYDVKMKEKGDIPEGYSVSREKKERFSLILESASTNQTSMYLCASSPQGESDQPQHFGDGTRLSIL.

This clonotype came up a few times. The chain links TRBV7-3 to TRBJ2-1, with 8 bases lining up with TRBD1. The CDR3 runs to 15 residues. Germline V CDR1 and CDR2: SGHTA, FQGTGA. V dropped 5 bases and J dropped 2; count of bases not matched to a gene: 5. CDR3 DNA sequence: TGTGCCAGCAGCCTGGGACAGGCGCCCTACAATGAGCAGTTCTTC. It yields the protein CASSLGQAPYNEQFF.

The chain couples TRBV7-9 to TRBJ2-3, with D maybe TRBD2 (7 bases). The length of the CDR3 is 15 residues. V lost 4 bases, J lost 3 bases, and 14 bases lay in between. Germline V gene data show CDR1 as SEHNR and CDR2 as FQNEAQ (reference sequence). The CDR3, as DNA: TGTGCCAGCAGCTCGGGGGGCGAGGTAACAGATACGCAGTATTTT. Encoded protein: CASSSGGEVTDTQYF.

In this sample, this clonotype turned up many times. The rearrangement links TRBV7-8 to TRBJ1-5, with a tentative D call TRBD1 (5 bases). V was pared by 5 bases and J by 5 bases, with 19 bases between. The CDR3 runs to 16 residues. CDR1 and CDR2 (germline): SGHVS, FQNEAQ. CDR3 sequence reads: CASSPGGVYPDQPQHF. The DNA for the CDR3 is TGTGCCAGCAGCCCGGGGGGGGTGTATCCAGATCAGCCCCAGCATTTT. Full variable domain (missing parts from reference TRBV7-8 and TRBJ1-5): GAGVSQSPRYKVAKRGQDVALRCDPISGHVSLFWYQQALGQGPEFLTYFQNEAQLDKSGLPSDRFFAERPEGSVSTLKIQRTQQEDSAVYLCASSPGGVYPDQPQHFGDGTRLSIL.

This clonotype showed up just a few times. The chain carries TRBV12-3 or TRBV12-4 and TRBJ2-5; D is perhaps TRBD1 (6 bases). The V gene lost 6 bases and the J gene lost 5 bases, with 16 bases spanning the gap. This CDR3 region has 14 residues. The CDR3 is CASSPDRNSETQYF. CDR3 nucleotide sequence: TGTGCCAGCAGCCCCGACAGGAACTCGGAGACCCAGTACTTC.

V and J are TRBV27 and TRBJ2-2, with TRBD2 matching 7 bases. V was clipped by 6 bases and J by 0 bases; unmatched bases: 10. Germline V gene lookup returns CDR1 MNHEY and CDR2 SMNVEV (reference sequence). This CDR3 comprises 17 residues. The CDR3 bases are TGTGCCAGCAGCAGTTTGGCGGGGGTCGCGAACACCGGGGAGCTGTTTTTT. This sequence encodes CASSSLAGVANTGELFF.

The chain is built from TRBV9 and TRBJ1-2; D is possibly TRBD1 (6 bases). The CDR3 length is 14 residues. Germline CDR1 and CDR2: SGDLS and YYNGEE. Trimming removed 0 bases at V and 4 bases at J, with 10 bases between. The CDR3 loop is CASSVAGGGYGYTF. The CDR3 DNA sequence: TGTGCCAGCAGCGTAGCCGGGGGCGGCTATGGCTACACCTTC.

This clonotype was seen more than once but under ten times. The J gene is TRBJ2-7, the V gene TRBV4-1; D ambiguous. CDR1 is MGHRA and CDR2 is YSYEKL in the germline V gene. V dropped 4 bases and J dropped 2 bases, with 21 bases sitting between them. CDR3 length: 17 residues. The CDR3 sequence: CASSPDSGPSFAYEQYF. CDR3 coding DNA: TGCGCCAGCAGCCCCGACTCGGGTCCTTCCTTCGCCTACGAGCAGTACTTC.

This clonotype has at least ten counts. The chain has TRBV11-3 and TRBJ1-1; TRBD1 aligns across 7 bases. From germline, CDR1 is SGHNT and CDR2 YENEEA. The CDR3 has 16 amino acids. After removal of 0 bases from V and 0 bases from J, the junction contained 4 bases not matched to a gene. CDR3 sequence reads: CASSLEIQGMNTEAFF. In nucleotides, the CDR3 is TGTGCCAGCAGCTTAGAGATACAGGGGATGAACACTGAAGCTTTCTTT.

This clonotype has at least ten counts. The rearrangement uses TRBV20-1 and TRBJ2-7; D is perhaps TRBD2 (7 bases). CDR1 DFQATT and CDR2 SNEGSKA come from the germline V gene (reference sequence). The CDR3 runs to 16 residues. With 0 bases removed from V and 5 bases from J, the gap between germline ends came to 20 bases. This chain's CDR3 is CSARDSPRGARNEQYF. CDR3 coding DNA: TGCAGTGCTAGAGATTCCCCTCGGGGGGCCAGGAACGAGCAGTACTTC.

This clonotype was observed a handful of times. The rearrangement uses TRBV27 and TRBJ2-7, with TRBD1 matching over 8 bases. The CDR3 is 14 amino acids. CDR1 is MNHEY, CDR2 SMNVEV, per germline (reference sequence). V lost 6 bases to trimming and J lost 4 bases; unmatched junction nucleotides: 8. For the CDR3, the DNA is TGTGCCAGCAGGGCGGGACAGGACATATACGAGCAGTACTTC. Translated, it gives CASRAGQDIYEQYF.

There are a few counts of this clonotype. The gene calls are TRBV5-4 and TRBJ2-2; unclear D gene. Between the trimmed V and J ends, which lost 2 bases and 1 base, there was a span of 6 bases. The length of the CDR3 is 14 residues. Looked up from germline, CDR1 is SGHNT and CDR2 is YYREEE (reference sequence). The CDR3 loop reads CASSFEVNTGELFF. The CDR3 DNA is TGTGCCAGCAGCTTCGAGGTGAACACCGGGGAGCTGTTTTTT. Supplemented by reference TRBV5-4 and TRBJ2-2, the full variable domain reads ETGVTQSPTHLIKTRGQQVTLRCSSQSGHNTVSWYQQALGQGPQFIFQYYREEENGRGNFPPRFSGLQFPNYSSELNVNALELDDSALYLCASSFEVNTGELFFGEGSRLTVL.

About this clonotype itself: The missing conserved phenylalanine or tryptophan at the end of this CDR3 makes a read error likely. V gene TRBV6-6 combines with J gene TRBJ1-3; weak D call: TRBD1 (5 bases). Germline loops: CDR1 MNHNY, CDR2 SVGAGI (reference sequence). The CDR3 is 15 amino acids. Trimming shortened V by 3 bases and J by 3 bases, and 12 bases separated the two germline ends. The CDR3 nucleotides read TGTGCCAGCAGTTATTCGGACACCAATGGAAACACCATATATTCT. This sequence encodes CASSYSDTNGNTIYS.

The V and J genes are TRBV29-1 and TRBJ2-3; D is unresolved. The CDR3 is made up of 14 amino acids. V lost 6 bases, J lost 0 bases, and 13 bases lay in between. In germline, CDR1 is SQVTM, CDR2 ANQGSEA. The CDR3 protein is CSVYVATSTDTQYF. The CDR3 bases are TGCAGCGTGTACGTAGCAACTAGCACAGATACGCAGTATTTT.

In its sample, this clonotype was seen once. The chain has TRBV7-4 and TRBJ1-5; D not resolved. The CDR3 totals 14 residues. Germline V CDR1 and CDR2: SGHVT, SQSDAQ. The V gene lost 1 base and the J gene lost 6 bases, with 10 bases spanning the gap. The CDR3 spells CASSLDGVGQPQHF. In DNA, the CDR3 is TGTGCCAGCAGCTTAGATGGGGTGGGTCAGCCCCAGCATTTT.

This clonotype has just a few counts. CDR3 DNA: TGCGCCAGCAGCCTCACAGGCGGGACAGGGGAAGCTTTCTTT. It specifies CASSLTGGTGEAFF. The chain couples TRBV4-1 to TRBJ1-1, with 9 nucleotides matching TRBD1. The V gene's germline CDR1 is MGHRA and CDR2 YSYEKL. The CDR3 is 14 amino acids. V gave up 4 bases and J gave up 8 bases; unmatched junction bases: 8.

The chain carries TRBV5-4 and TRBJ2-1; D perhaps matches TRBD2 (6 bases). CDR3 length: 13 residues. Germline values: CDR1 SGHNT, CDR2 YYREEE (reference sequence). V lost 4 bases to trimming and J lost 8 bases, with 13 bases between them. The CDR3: CASSQTSGYEQFF. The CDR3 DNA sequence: TGTGCCAGCAGCCAGACTAGTGGGTATGAGCAGTTCTTC. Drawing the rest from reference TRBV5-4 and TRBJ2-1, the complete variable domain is ETGVTQSPTHLIKTRGQQVTLRCSSQSGHNTVSWYQQALGQGPQFIFQYYREEENGRGNFPPRFSGLQFPNYSSELNVNALELDDSALYLCASSQTSGYEQFFGPGTRLTVL.

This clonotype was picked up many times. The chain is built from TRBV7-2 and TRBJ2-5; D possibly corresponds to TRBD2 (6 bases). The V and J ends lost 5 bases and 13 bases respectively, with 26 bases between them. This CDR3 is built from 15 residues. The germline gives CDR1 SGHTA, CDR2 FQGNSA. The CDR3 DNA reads TGTGCCAGCAGCGCTCGGGGCCCTTCGACTAGGGGCGGGTACTTC. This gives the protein CASSARGPSTRGGYF.

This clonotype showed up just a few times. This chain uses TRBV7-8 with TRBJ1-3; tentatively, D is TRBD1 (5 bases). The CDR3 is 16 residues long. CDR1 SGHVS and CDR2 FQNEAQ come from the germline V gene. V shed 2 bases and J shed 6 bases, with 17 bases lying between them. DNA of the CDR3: TGTGCCAGCAGCTTATGGGGACTTAGCGTGGAAAACACCATATATTTT. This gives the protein CASSLWGLSVENTIYF.

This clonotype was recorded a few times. CDR3 sequence reads: CASSHPGTSDLKKNIQYF. The DNA of the CDR3 is TGCGCCAGCAGCCATCCGGGGACTAGCGACCTAAAAAAAAACATTCAGTACTTC. The genes are TRBV4-1 and TRBJ2-4, with 10 bases lining up with TRBD2. The length of the CDR3 is 18 residues. Germline values: CDR1 MGHRA, CDR2 YSYEKL. Trimming at V came to 3 bases and at J to 4 bases, leaving 12 bases not matched to a gene.

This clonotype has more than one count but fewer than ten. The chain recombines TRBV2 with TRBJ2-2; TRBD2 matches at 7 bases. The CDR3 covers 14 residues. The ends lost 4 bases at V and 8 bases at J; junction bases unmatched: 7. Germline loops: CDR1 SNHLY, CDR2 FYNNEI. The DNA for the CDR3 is TGTGCCAGCAGTGTTAACAGCGGGACGGGGGAGCTGTTTTTT. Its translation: CASSVNSGTGELFF.

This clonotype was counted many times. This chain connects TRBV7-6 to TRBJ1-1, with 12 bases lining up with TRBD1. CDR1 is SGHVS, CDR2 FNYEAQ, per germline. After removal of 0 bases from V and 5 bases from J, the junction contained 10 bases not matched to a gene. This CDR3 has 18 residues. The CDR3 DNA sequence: TGTGCCAGCAGCTTAGCCGATGTCCGGGACAGGGGGCTAACTGAAGCTTTCTTT. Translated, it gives CASSLADVRDRGLTEAFF.